This T cell receptor (beta chain) emerged from a study of blood T cell repertoires in COVID-19. Looking at the study overall: Acute and convalescent COVID-19 specimens originated in the United States, Italy and Spain. From T cells, B-cell-depleted T cells, or PBMCs came the material, which was cDNA or gDNA.

As originally analysed: The assay estimated nucleated cells by amplifying reference gene primers. Using immunoSEQ multiplex PCR, the repertoire was profiled, and TCRdb retains in-frame clones only, with some absent. The V and J calls and clone size are taken from that table; D and trimming were inferred from the DNA. In the table there are a few hundred thousand clones, around 85% of which are singletons. Germline CDR1 SGHDN, CDR2 FVKESK. V was clipped by 6 bases and J by 0 bases, with 15 bases between them. CDR3 size: 17 residues. This TCR was sampled from a human donor in a cohort sampled during active COVID-19. Material: peripheral blood. The chain links TRBV14 to TRBJ1-6; perhaps TRBD1 as D (6 bases). CDR3 loop: CASRATGSSSYNSPLHF. The CDR3 DNA follows: TGTGCCAGCAGGGCTACAGGGTCCAGCTCCTATAATTCACCCCTCCACTTT.